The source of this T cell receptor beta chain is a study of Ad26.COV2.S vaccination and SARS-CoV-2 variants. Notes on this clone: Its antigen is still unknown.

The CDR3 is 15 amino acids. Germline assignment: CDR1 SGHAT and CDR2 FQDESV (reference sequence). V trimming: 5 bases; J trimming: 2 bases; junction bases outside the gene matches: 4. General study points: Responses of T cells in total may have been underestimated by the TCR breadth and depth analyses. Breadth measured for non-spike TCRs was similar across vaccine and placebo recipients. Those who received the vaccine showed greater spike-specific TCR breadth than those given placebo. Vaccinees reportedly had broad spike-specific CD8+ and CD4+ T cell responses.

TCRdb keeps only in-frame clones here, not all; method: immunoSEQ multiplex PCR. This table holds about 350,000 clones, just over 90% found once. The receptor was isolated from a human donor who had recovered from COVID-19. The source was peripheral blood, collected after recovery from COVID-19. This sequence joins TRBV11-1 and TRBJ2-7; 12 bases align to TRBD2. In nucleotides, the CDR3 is TGTGCCAGCAGCCCCCGGACTAGCGGGGCCTACGAGCAGTACTTC. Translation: CASSPRTSGAYEQYF.